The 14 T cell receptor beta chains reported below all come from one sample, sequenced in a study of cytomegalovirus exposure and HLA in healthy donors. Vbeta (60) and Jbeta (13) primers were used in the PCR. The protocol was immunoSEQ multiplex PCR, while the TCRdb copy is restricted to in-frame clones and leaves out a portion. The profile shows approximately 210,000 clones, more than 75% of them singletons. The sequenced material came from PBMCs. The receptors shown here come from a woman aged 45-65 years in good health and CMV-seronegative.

For the CDR3, the DNA is TGTGCCAGCAGCTCAGGACAGGGCCTTAGGCCCCAGCATTTT. Encoded protein: CASSSGQGLRPQHF. The V and J genes are TRBV7-6 and TRBJ1-5; 8 nucleotides line up with TRBD1. The CDR3 spans 14 residues. The V gene's germline CDR1 is SGHVS and CDR2 FNYEAQ. V trimming: 4 bases; J trimming: 9 bases; junction bases outside the gene matches: 8.

The CDR3 reads CASGTGDSGNTIYF. Written as DNA, the CDR3 is TGTGCTAGTGGGACAGGGGATTCTGGAAACACCATATATTTT. The J gene is TRBJ1-3, the V gene TRBV12-5, with 8 positions matching TRBD1. J gave up 1 base and V 6 bases, and 2 bases lay outside the gene matches. This CDR3 is 14 amino acids long. Germline CDR1 and CDR2: LGHNT and FRNRAP.

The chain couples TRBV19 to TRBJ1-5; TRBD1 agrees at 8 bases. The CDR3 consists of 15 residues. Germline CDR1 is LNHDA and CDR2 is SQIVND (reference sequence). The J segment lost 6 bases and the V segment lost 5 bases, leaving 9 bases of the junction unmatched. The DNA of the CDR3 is TGTGCCAGTAGTGCGACAGGGGAAAGGCGTCAGCCCCAGCATTTT. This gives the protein CASSATGERRQPQHF.

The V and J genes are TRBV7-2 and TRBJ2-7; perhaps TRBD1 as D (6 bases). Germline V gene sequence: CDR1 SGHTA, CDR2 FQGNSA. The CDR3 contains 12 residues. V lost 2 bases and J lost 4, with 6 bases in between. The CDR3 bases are TGTGCCAGCAGCTTAAGGGGGTACGAGCAGTACTTC. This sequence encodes CASSLRGYEQYF. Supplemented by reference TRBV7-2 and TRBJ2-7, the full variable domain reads GAGVSQSPSNKVTEKGKDVELRCDPISGHTALYWYRQSLGQGLEFLIYFQGNSAPDKSGLPSDRFSAERTGGSVSTLTIQRTQQEDSAVYLCASSLRGYEQYFGPGTRLTVT.

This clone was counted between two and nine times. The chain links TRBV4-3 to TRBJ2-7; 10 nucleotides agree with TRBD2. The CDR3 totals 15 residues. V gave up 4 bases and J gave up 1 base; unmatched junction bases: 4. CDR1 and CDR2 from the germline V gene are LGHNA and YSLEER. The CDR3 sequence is CASSPGSGGSYEQYF. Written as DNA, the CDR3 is TGCGCCAGCAGCCCCGGTAGCGGGGGGTCCTACGAGCAGTACTTC.

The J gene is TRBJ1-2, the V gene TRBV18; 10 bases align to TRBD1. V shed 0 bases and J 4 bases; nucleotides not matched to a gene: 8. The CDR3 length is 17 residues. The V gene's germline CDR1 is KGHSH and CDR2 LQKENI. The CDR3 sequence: CASSPPWTGGSGYGYTF. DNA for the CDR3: TGTGCCAGCTCACCACCGTGGACAGGGGGGAGTGGCTATGGCTACACCTTC.

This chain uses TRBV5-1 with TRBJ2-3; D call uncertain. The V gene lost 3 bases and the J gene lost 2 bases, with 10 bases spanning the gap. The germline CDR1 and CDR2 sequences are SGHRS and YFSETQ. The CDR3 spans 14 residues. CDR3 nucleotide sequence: TGCGCCAGCAGCTCCGGAGTCAACACAGATACGCAGTATTTT. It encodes CASSSGVNTDTQYF.

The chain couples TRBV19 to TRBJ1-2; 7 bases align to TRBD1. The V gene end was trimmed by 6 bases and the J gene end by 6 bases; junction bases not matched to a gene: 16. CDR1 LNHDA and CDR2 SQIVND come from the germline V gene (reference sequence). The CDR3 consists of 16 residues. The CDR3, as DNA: TGTGCCAGTAGCCAGGGACAGCCTATCTACCCCAATGGCTACACCTTC. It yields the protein CASSQGQPIYPNGYTF.

CDR3 region: CSAYYNEQFF. DNA for the CDR3: TGCAGTGCTTATTACAATGAGCAGTTCTTC. V gene TRBV20-1 combines with J gene TRBJ2-1; D remains unclear. The CDR3 sequence is 10 residues long. Deletions cut 5 bases from V and 4 bases from J, with 3 bases between. CDR1 and CDR2 (germline): DFQATT, SNEGSKA (reference sequence).

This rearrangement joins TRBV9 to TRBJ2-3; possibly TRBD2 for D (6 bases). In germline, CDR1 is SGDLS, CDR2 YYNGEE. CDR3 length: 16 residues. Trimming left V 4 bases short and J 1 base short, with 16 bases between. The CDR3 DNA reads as TGTGCCAGCAGCATGCCTGGAGGGGCCCGCACAGATACGCAGTATTTT. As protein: CASSMPGGARTDTQYF. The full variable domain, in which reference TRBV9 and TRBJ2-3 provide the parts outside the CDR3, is DSGVTQTPKHLITATGQRVTLRCSPRSGDLSVYWYQQSLDQGLQFLIQYYNGEERAKGNILERFSAQQFPDLHSELNLSSLELGDSALYFCASSMPGGARTDTQYFGPGTRLTVL.

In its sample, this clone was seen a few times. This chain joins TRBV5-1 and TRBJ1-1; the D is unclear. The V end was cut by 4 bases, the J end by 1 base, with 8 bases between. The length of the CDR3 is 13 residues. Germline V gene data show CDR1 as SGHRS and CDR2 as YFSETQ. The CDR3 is CASSREANTEAFF. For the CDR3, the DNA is TGCGCCAGCAGCCGCGAGGCGAACACTGAAGCTTTCTTT.

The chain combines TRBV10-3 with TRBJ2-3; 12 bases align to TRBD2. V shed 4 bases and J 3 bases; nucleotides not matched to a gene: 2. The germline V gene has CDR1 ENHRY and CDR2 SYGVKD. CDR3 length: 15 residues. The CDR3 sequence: CAISAGTSGTDTQYF. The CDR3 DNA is TGTGCCATCAGTGCGGGGACTAGCGGGACAGATACGCAGTATTTT.

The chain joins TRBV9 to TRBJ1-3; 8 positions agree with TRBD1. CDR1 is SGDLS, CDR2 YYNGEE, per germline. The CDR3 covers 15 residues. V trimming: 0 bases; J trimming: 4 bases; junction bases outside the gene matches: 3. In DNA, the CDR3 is TGTGCCAGCAGCGTAGTAGGGACAGGCGGAAACACCATATATTTT. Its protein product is CASSVVGTGGNTIYF.

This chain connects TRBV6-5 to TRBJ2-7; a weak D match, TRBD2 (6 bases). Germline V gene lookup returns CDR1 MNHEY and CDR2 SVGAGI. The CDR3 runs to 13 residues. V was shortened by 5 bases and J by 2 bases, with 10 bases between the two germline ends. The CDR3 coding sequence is TGTGCCAGCAGTGGGAGGCCGGCCTACGAGCAGTACTTC. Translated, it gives CASSGRPAYEQYF.